The clone carrying this T cell receptor beta chain was detected only a few times. The sample is drawn from a study of T cells in Graves' hyperthyroidism and ophthalmopathy. CDR3 length equals 14 residues. Germline CDR1 reads MNHNS; CDR2 reads SASEGT. After removal of 5 bases from V and 6 bases from J, the junction contained 6 bases not matched to a gene. Amplification targeted TCR beta CDR3 regions from RNA transcripts. During a first-round RT-PCR of the TCR CDR3, the HTBI primer set was used. TCRdb re-analysed the multiplex PCR reads in MiXCR, keeping a single row per CDR3 protein. This table has approximately 330,000 distinct CDR3 sequences, over 15% appearing once.

The rearrangement links TRBV6-1 to TRBJ2-4, with TRBD1 identical over 8 bases. This receptor was obtained from a woman between 50 and 59 years old with Graves' hyperthyroidism. The sequencing sample was made of blood. The CDR3 loop is CASSQDRVGNIQYF. The CDR3 nucleotides read TGTGCCAGCAGTCAGGACAGGGTGGGAAACATTCAGTACTTC.